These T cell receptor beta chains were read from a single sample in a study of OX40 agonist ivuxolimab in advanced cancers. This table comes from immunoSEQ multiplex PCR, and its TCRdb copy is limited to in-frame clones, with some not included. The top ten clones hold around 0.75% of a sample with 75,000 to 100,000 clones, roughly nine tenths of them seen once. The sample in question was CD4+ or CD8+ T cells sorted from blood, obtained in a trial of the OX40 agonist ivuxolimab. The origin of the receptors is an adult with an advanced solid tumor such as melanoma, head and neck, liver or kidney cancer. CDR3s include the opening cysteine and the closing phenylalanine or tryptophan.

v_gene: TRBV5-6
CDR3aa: CASSLANRDIEKLFF

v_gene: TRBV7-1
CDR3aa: CASSSTEGRTEAFF

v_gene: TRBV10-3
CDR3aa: CAISDTGEAKTQYF

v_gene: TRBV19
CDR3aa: CASSSAPTSGSRNTQYF

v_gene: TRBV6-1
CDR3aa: CASSELSGTSGTTGAKNIQYF

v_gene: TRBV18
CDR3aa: CASSPDRGQIQETQYF

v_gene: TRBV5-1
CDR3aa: CASSLRGGGELFF

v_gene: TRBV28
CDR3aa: CASSLSQVSSYEQYF

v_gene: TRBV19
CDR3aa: CASSIGGDYNEQFF

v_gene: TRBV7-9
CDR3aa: CASSLGTSGSNEQYF

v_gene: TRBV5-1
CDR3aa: CASSPSGGETQYF

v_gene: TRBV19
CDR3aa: CASTQVGTGERVQYF

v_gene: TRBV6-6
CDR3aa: CASSLQGSGYGYTF

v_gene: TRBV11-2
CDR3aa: CASSSYARGQPQHF

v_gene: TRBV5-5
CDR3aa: CASSLGQVNQPQHF

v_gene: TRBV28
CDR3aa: CASSSRQGTDTQYF

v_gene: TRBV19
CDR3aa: CASSAWRDRGFSRGRSGELFF

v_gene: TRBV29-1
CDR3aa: CSVGLPAEAFF

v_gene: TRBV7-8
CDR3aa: CASSQGLAGTVEQFF